Listed below are T cell receptor beta chains from one sample, sequenced in a study of blood T cell repertoires in COVID-19. TCRdb's copy holds only in-frame clones and misses some; the assay was immunoSEQ multiplex PCR. The sample shows about 210,000 clones, roughly 85% of them seen only once. The source material was peripheral blood. The receptors derive from a woman in her 70s with COVID-19, enrolled during active disease. Each CDR3 is given with its conserved first and last residue. A D gene is named only where the DNA matches it firmly. Size tells how often a clone was seen (once, few, many) or the class of an expanded clone, and some rows leave it out.

>TRBV9|-|TRBD1|TRBJ1-6
CASSVRDSLYNSPLHF
TGTGCCAGCAGCGTACGGGACAGCCTATATAATTCACCCCTCCACTTT
>TRBV11-1|-|-|TRBJ1-1
CASSPTGLTEAFF
TGTGCCAGCAGTCCCACAGGGCTGACTGAAGCTTTCTTT
>TRBV6-1|-|TRBD2|TRBJ2-5
CASSEGLAGPQETQYF
TGTGCCAGCAGTGAGGGACTAGCGGGGCCTCAAGAGACCCAGTACTTC
>TRBV6-5|-|-|TRBJ1-6
CASSDSRRSPLHF
TGTGCCAGCTCAGATTCCCGGAGATCACCCCTCCACTTT
>TRBV12-5|-|-|TRBJ1-6
CASGLVSGQFYSPLHF
TGTGCTAGTGGTTTGGTATCAGGACAATTTTATTCACCCCTCCACTTT
>TRBV4-2|once|TRBD1|TRBJ1-1
CASSQGTGTGISSIKAFF
TGTGCCAGCAGCCAAGGGACCGGGACAGGGATTTCCTCGATAAAAGCTTTCTTT
>TRBV6-5|-|-|TRBJ2-5
CASTSTTETQYF
TGTGCCAGCACCTCTACCACGGAGACCCAGTACTTC
>TRBV29-1|-|TRBD2|TRBJ2-1
CSVDRGEGNEQFF
TGCAGCGTTGATCGGGGGGAGGGGAATGAGCAGTTCTTC
>TRBV18|-|-|TRBJ2-5
CASSQGSPGPRKETQYF
TGTGCCAGCTCACAAGGGAGCCCCGGGCCACGCAAGGAGACCCAGTACTTC
>TRBV12-3/TRBV12-4|-|-|TRBJ2-7
CASSGGWEQYF
TGTGCCAGCAGTGGGGGCTGGGAGCAGTACTTC